A single TCR beta chain is shown here with its context. These data are taken from a study of blood T cell repertoires in COVID-19. Across the study: The study drew acute and convalescent COVID-19 samples from the United States, Italy and Spain. Sources were T cells, B-cell-depleted T cells, or PBMCs; the material itself was cDNA or gDNA.

Authors' analysis steps: How many nucleated cells were present was estimated from reference gene primer amplification. Profiling relied on immunoSEQ multiplex PCR, and the TCRdb table lists in-frame clones only, not all of them. That table is the source of V, J and clone size, and D and trimming were worked out from the DNA. The sample carries 200,000 to 300,000 clones, 81% recorded once. There are 14 residues in the CDR3. V lost 4 bases to trimming and J lost 2 bases, with 9 bases between them. Germline V gene lookup returns CDR1 SNHLY and CDR2 FYNNEI. The Seattle patients, enrolled during active infection, were followed longitudinally.

The J gene is TRBJ2-4, the V gene TRBV2, with D perhaps TRBD1 (5 bases). The clonotype comes from a woman of 80 years or more with COVID-19, enrolled during active disease. The sample consisted of peripheral blood. CDR3 DNA sequence: TGTGCCAGCAGTGCCCAGGGTCCCAAAAACATTCAGTACTTC. It translates to CASSAQGPKNIQYF.